The sequence of this T cell receptor (beta chain) was determined in a study of cytomegalovirus exposure and HLA in healthy donors. Findings of the study overall: The study flagged some 180 TCR beta chains as cytomegalovirus-associated.

Clones were read by immunoSEQ multiplex PCR, and TCRdb kept only the in-frame ones, dropping some. Seen here are 66,000 or so clones, 97% observed once, and the top ten hold around 1.6%. Germline CDR1 reads MGHRA; CDR2 reads YSYEKL. V was clipped by 8 bases and J by 0 bases; unmatched bases: 16. The CDR3 has 18 amino acids. The approximately 120-subject validation cohort, separate from the approximately 640-subject first cohort, included the donors. This clone appeared a single time. Its antigen remains unknown. The sample comprised PBMCs. This receptor was identified in a woman younger than 35 in good health and CMV-seropositive. The chain has TRBV4-1 and TRBJ2-4, with TRBD1 matching over 7 bases. CDR3 sequence (DNA): TGCGCCAGCGGCCCCTACGACAGGGCAAAACTAGCCAAAAACATTCAGTACTTC. This sequence encodes CASGPYDRAKLAKNIQYF.